The 30 T cell receptor beta chains below all came from one sample that was sequenced in a study of cytomegalovirus exposure and HLA in healthy donors. Primers: 60 Vbeta forward and 13 Jbeta reverse. Sequenced by immunoSEQ multiplex PCR; TCRdb stores in-frame clones only, minus some. There are about 160,000 clones in the sample; over 70% occur only once, and more than 6% lies in the top ten. The sequenced sample was PBMCs. The source is a middle-aged woman in good health and CMV-seropositive.

The V call is TRBV7-2, the J call TRBJ1-5, with TRBD1 as a possible D gene (5 bases). V lost 5 bases to trimming and J lost 4 bases, with 15 bases between them. CDR3 length: 15 amino acids. The germline V gene has CDR1 SGHTA and CDR2 FQGNSA. The chain's CDR3 is CASSLRGLRNQPQHF. CDR3 sequence (DNA): TGTGCCAGCAGCCTGCGGGGCCTTCGGAATCAGCCCCAGCATTTT.

The V and J genes are TRBV11-2 and TRBJ1-1; 7 nucleotides match TRBD1. V dropped 5 bases and J dropped 5; count of bases not matched to a gene: 11. The CDR3 totals 15 residues. The V gene's germline CDR1 is SGHAT and CDR2 FQNNGV. This CDR3 reads CASSPLRGRGTEAFF. The CDR3 coding sequence is TGTGCCAGCAGCCCCCTAAGGGGGCGCGGTACTGAAGCTTTCTTT.

The chain carries TRBV2 and TRBJ1-1; perhaps TRBD1 as D (5 bases). Germline V CDR1 and CDR2: SNHLY, FYNNEI. V was clipped by 10 bases and J by 1 base, with 22 bases between them. The CDR3 contains 16 residues. The CDR3 DNA reads TGTGCCACCGTGTCATATACCGGGGGAGGGAACACTGAAGCTTTCTTT. It encodes CATVSYTGGGNTEAFF. The full variable domain, completed using reference TRBV2 and TRBJ1-1, is EPEVTQTPSHQVTQMGQEVILRCVPISNHLYFYWYRQILGQKVEFLVSFYNNEISEKSEIFDDQFSVERPDGSNFTLKIRSTKLEDSAMYFCATVSYTGGGNTEAFFGQGTRLTVV.

Only a few counts were recorded for this clone. The CDR3 loop is CASSSPGAGGGYGYTF. The CDR3 DNA is TGTGCCAGCAGCTCCCCGGGGGCAGGGGGCGGGTATGGCTACACCTTC. The rearrangement uses TRBV7-2 and TRBJ1-2; 8 positions match TRBD1. Germline loops: CDR1 SGHTA, CDR2 FQGNSA. The CDR3 has 16 residues. After removal of 4 bases from V and 5 bases from J, the junction contained 12 bases not matched to a gene.

CDR3 region: CASATRGGNTEAFF. The CDR3, as DNA: TGTGCCAGCGCTACGCGAGGAGGGAACACTGAAGCTTTCTTT. J is TRBJ1-1 and V is TRBV5-4; no clear D. CDR3 length: 14 residues. V was clipped by 7 bases and J by 1 base, with 14 bases between them. CDR1 and CDR2 from the germline V gene are SGHNT and YYREEE (reference sequence).

The chain links TRBV19 to TRBJ2-2; the match to TRBD1 covers 10 bases. Trimming took 5 bases from V and 1 from J; bases not matched to a gene: 7. Germline V gene sequence: CDR1 LNHDA, CDR2 SQIVND (reference sequence). The CDR3 loop spans 17 amino acids. CDR3 DNA sequence: TGTGCCAGTAGTTTGGACAGGGGGTTAAAGAACACCGGGGAGCTGTTTTTT. Amino acids: CASSLDRGLKNTGELFF.

The J gene is TRBJ1-1, the V gene TRBV30; D is perhaps TRBD1 (5 bases). This CDR3 has 14 amino acids. The V end was cut by 5 bases, the J end by 0 bases, with 13 bases between. Germline CDR1 and CDR2: GTSNPN and SVGIG (reference sequence). CDR3 residues: CAWYRQTMNTEAFF. The DNA for the CDR3 is TGTGCCTGGTATAGACAGACCATGAACACTGAAGCTTTCTTT. Full variable domain (remainder filled in from reference TRBV30 and TRBJ1-1): SQTIHQWPATLVQPVGSPLSLECTVEGTSNPNLYWYRQAAGRGLQLLFYSVGIGQISSEVPQNLSASRPQDRQFILSSKKLLLSDSGFYLCAWYRQTMNTEAFFGQGTRLTVV.

The chain links TRBV4-3 to TRBJ2-3; 8 bases map to TRBD1. The ends lost 1 base at V and 0 bases at J; junction bases unmatched: 0. The CDR3 spans 15 residues. Germline CDR1 and CDR2: LGHNA and YSLEER. CDR3 in amino acids: CASSQGTGSTDTQYF. The CDR3 nucleotides are TGCGCCAGCAGCCAAGGGACAGGGAGCACAGATACGCAGTATTTT.

The V and J genes are TRBV19 and TRBJ1-5; tentatively, D is TRBD1 (6 bases). V lost 5 bases and J 7 bases, leaving 18 bases between the germline ends. The germline gives CDR1 LNHDA, CDR2 SQIVND (reference sequence). The CDR3 loop spans 15 amino acids. CDR3 loop: CASSSVTGTGQPQHF. Here the CDR3 DNA reads TGTGCCAGTAGTTCTGTGACAGGAACGGGGCAGCCCCAGCATTTT.

The V and J genes are TRBV7-8 and TRBJ2-3, with D tentatively TRBD2 (6 bases). This CDR3 spans 17 amino acids. Trimming left V 1 base short and J 3 bases short, with 17 bases between. In germline, CDR1 is SGHVS, CDR2 FQNEAQ. CDR3 residues: CASSLGAGTGGTDTQYF. The CDR3 coding sequence is TGTGCCAGCAGCTTAGGGGCCGGGACCGGGGGTACAGATACGCAGTATTTT.

This chain joins TRBV29-1 and TRBJ2-3, with 13 bases lining up with TRBD2. V trimming: 5 bases; J trimming: 2 bases; junction bases outside the gene matches: 4. Germline values: CDR1 SQVTM, CDR2 ANQGSEA. The CDR3 is 15 amino acids. CDR3 region: CSVQLAGGNTDTQYF. The DNA of the CDR3 is TGCAGCGTTCAACTAGCGGGGGGGAACACAGATACGCAGTATTTT.

J is TRBJ2-2 and V is TRBV29-1, with TRBD1 identical over 9 bases. Germline V gives CDR1 SQVTM, CDR2 ANQGSEA. The ends lost 6 bases at V and 5 bases at J; junction bases unmatched: 4. There are 13 residues in the CDR3. This CDR3 reads CSVGQGLTGELFF. Written as DNA, the CDR3 is TGCAGCGTGGGACAGGGTTTAACCGGGGAGCTGTTTTTT.

The gene calls are TRBV18 and TRBJ1-5; TRBD1 matches at 9 bases. With V trimmed by 1 base and J by 5 bases, 0 bases remained unmatched. Germline values: CDR1 KGHSH, CDR2 LQKENI. The CDR3 totals 14 residues. CDR3 in DNA: TGTGCCAGCTCACCACGGGACAGGGATCAGCCCCAGCATTTT. This translates into CASSPRDRDQPQHF.

The rearrangement links TRBV11-2 to TRBJ2-3; 10 positions agree with TRBD2. The CDR3 is made up of 17 amino acids. With 1 base clipped from V and 3 bases from J, the junction kept 7 bases outside the gene matches. Germline values: CDR1 SGHAT, CDR2 FQNNGV. DNA of the CDR3: TGTGCCAGCAGCTTAGGAGCGGGGGGGCCCGGAACAGATACGCAGTATTTT. Translating gives CASSLGAGGPGTDTQYF. The complete variable domain, with remaining parts taken from reference TRBV11-2 and TRBJ2-3, reads EAGVAQSPRYKIIEKRQSVAFWCNPISGHATLYWYQQILGQGPKLLIQFQNNGVVDDSQLPKDRFSAERLKGVDSTLKIQPAKLEDSAVYLCASSLGAGGPGTDTQYFGPGTRLTVL.

This sequence joins TRBV27 and TRBJ2-1; 10 nucleotides agree with TRBD2. Trimming cost V 5 bases and J 5 bases; bases outside gene matches: 3. CDR3 length: 14 amino acids. Germline assignment: CDR1 MNHEY and CDR2 SMNVEV (reference sequence). CDR3 amino acids: CASSTSGKHNEQFF. The CDR3 DNA follows: TGTGCCAGCAGTACTAGCGGGAAACACAATGAGCAGTTCTTC.

The V gene is TRBV19, the J gene TRBJ2-7; 7 nucleotides agree with TRBD1. V lost 5 bases, J lost 2 bases, and 3 bases stayed unmatched. CDR3 length equals 13 residues. The germline gives CDR1 LNHDA, CDR2 SQIVND (reference sequence). CDR3: CASSRDSPYEQYF. CDR3 in DNA: TGTGCCAGTAGTCGGGACAGCCCCTACGAGCAGTACTTC.

The V and J genes are TRBV19 and TRBJ1-2; D remains ambiguous. CDR3 length: 14 residues. V was clipped by 7 bases and J by 8 bases, with 20 bases between them. The germline gives CDR1 LNHDA, CDR2 SQIVND (reference sequence). CDR3 coding DNA: TGTGCCAGTAAACTACTTGAACGGGAAGGCGGCTACACCTTC. Protein: CASKLLEREGGYTF.

The chain carries TRBV30 and TRBJ2-1, with 10 bases matching TRBD2. Germline lookup yields CDR1 GTSNPN and CDR2 SVGIG (reference sequence). The J segment lost 8 bases and the V segment lost 2 bases, leaving 18 bases of the junction unmatched. This CDR3 is 18 amino acids long. The chain's CDR3 is CAWSSGLAIIPAGDEQFF. In nucleotides, the CDR3 is TGTGCCTGGAGTTCGGGACTAGCGATTATCCCTGCAGGCGATGAGCAGTTCTTC.

This chain links TRBV15 with TRBJ2-3; 14 bases align to TRBD2. Per germline, CDR1 LNHNV and CDR2 YYDKDF (reference sequence). The length of the CDR3 is 16 residues. V gave up 5 bases and J gave up 5 bases; unmatched junction bases: 6. CDR3 sequence: CATSPRLAGGGDTQYF. The CDR3 DNA is TGTGCCACCAGCCCTCGACTAGCGGGGGGGGGAGATACGCAGTATTTT.

This clone turned up a few times. The chain uses TRBV29-1 and TRBJ1-1; D gene uncertain. The ends were cut back, 5 bases at V and 1 base at J, with 14 bases in the middle. Germline lookup yields CDR1 SQVTM and CDR2 ANQGSEA. The CDR3 length is 14 residues. CDR3 in DNA: TGCAGCGTTTTCATAAAGGCAGGGAACACTGAAGCTTTCTTT. Its translation: CSVFIKAGNTEAFF. Combining the CDR3 with reference TRBV29-1 and TRBJ1-1 gives the whole variable domain SAVISQKPSRDICQRGTSLTIQCQVDSQVTMMFWYRQQPGQSLTLIATANQGSEATYESGFVIDKFPISRPNLTFSTLTVSNMSPEDSSIYLCSVFIKAGNTEAFFGQGTRLTVV.

DNA of the CDR3: TGTGCCAGCAGTGAAGCGCTTCTCGGGGGGGCTGGAAACACCATATATTTT. Translating gives CASSEALLGGAGNTIYF. The chain joins TRBV6-1 to TRBJ1-3; the D gene is possibly TRBD1 (5 bases). The germline V and J ends were trimmed by 0 bases and 2 bases, with 14 bases remaining between them. Per the germline V gene, CDR1 is MNHNS and CDR2 is SASEGT. The CDR3 is 17 amino acids.

This clone has just a few counts. The J gene is TRBJ2-1, the V gene TRBV9; D is unresolved. CDR1 and CDR2 (germline): SGDLS, YYNGEE. With 2 bases removed from V and 0 bases from J, the gap between germline ends came to 6 bases. CDR3 length: 14 amino acids. CDR3 DNA sequence: TGTGCCAGCAGCGTGGCTGGCTCCTACAATGAGCAGTTCTTC. Its protein product is CASSVAGSYNEQFF.

The V gene is TRBV19, the J gene TRBJ2-1, with D perhaps matching TRBD2 (6 bases). This CDR3 comprises 14 residues. V was trimmed by 6 bases and J by 9 bases, leaving 18 bases between them. CDR1 and CDR2 (germline): LNHDA, SQIVND (reference sequence). The CDR3 spells CASSSTPGGGEQFF. The CDR3 nucleotides read TGTGCCAGTAGCTCAACCCCCGGGGGAGGTGAGCAGTTCTTC.

About this clone itself: Within the sample, other DNA sequences also encode this same CDR3. The chain employs TRBV6-1 and TRBJ1-1, with 7 bases aligning to TRBD1. V shed 2 bases and J 5 bases; nucleotides not matched to a gene: 8. Germline CDR1 is MNHNS and CDR2 is SASEGT. The length of the CDR3 is 15 residues. CDR3 region: CASSEQGGGRTEAFF. The DNA for the CDR3 is TGTGCCAGCAGTGAACAGGGGGGCGGGCGGACTGAAGCTTTCTTT.

The chain combines TRBV5-6 with TRBJ2-3, with D maybe TRBD2 (6 bases). This CDR3 region has 17 residues. Germline V lookup: CDR1 SGHDT, CDR2 YYEEEE. V was clipped by 4 bases and J by 1 base, with 19 bases between them. The CDR3 loop reads CASSTPQEERGTDTQYF. The DNA of the CDR3 is TGTGCCAGCAGCACCCCCCAAGAGGAGCGGGGCACAGATACGCAGTATTTT. The variable domain in full, with the rest retrieved from reference TRBV5-6 and TRBJ2-3, is DAGVTQSPTHLIKTRGQQVTLRCSPKSGHDTVSWYQQALGQGPQFIFQYYEEEERQRGNFPDRFSGHQFPNYSSELNVNALLLGDSALYLCASSTPQEERGTDTQYFGPGTRLTVL.

This chain links TRBV5-4 with TRBJ2-2, with TRBD2 identical over 9 bases. V shed 4 bases and J 0 bases; nucleotides not matched to a gene: 4. The CDR3 covers 16 residues. CDR1 is SGHNT and CDR2 is YYREEE in the germline V gene (reference sequence). CDR3 sequence: CASSPGLATNTGELFF. CDR3 nucleotides: TGTGCCAGCAGCCCAGGACTAGCGACGAACACCGGGGAGCTGTTTTTT.

The V and J genes are TRBV6-6 and TRBJ2-1; D not resolved. V lost 2 bases and J 5 bases, leaving 7 bases between the germline ends. Germline CDR1 MNHNY, CDR2 SVGAGI (reference sequence). CDR3 length equals 13 residues. In DNA form, the CDR3 reads TGTGCCAGCAGTTACCGACAAAACAATGAGCAGTTCTTC. Translated, it gives CASSYRQNNEQFF.

This rearrangement joins TRBV6-1 to TRBJ1-5; no reliable D call. The length of the CDR3 is 13 residues. Trimming removed 8 bases from V and 5 bases from J, with 13 bases in between. Looked up from germline, CDR1 is MNHNS and CDR2 is SASEGT. The CDR3 region is CASSPPGDQPQHF. The CDR3 DNA reads TGTGCCAGCTCACCTCCGGGAGATCAGCCCCAGCATTTT.

This chain connects TRBV21-1 to TRBJ1-2. TRBV21-1 is given as a pseudogene. The CDR3 length is 12 residues. CDR3 DNA: TGTGCCCGGAGGTTCGGGGGCTATGGCTACACCTTC. The encoded protein is CARRFGGYGYTF.

The rearrangement uses TRBV9 and TRBJ2-1; a possible D gene is TRBD2 (5 bases). Germline V lookup: CDR1 SGDLS, CDR2 YYNGEE. The CDR3 is 13 residues long. V dropped 3 bases and J dropped 6 bases, with 10 bases sitting between them. The CDR3 coding sequence is TGTGCCAGCAGCGCGGGCGCGGGCAATGAGCAGTTCTTC. Translating gives CASSAGAGNEQFF.